This TCR beta chain is drawn from a study of OX40 agonist ivuxolimab in advanced cancers. Study-level information: Recorded diagnoses for dose-escalation patients were hepatocellular carcinoma, melanoma, renal cell or head and neck cancer. Averaging 60 years in age, with a range of roughly 20 to 90, the cohort was around 85% male.

Study outcomes and limitations: It was also the case that some nonresponders had low normalized T-cell clonal expansion.

CDR1 and CDR2 (germline): KGHSH, LQKENI. The V and J ends lost 5 bases and 2 bases, in that order; junction bases with no gene match: 14. The CDR3 spans 18 residues. Of note for this clone: Its matching antigen is unknown.

Autoimmune disease history or systemic immunosuppression disqualified patients. Sequencing used immunoSEQ multiplex PCR; TCRdb keeps in-frame clones, though not all of them. Of tens of thousands of clones detected, 79% appear once; the ten largest clones hold around 2.3%. V and J are TRBV18 and TRBJ1-3; 8 nucleotides align to TRBD1. The origin of this receptor is an adult with an advanced solid tumor such as melanoma, head and neck, liver or kidney cancer. Specimen: CD4+ or CD8+ T cells sorted from blood, collected in a trial of the OX40 agonist ivuxolimab. In nucleotides, the CDR3 is TGTGCCAGCTCAACAATTTCCGGACAGGGAGACACTGGAAACACCATATATTTT. It yields the protein CASSTISGQGDTGNTIYF.